The subject of this entry is one T cell receptor beta chain. This clone was counted a few times. The antigen it binds to is not known. The input lacks base qualities; no much larger clone sits a single base away. In total, 600 or so healthy bone marrow donors made up the cohort. At the time of sampling, all cohort members were nominally healthy, though unrecorded immune exposures were likely present. The donor tested CMV seronegative, placing the donor among the roughly 350 seronegative members of the cohort. Each donor provided a peripheral blood sample, and peripheral blood mononuclear cells were used for TCR beta sequencing. The Qiagen DNeasy Blood Extraction Kit was used to extract genomic DNA from the blood cell samples. This record belongs to a study of cytomegalovirus exposure and HLA in healthy donors (TCRdb year 2017). With respect to the entire study: An earlier analysis of 587 of the donors reported about 260 Gb of sequence data and 117 million unique TCR beta sequences obtained from some 200 million T cells. Roughly 320 gigabases of sequencing data and around 80 million unique TCR sequences made up an early release that covered approximately 620 HLA-typed donors. Among the approximately 430 genotyped donors, around 81% belonged to the genetic ancestry cluster associated with self-reported Caucasian donors. The aim of the study was to test whether cataloging public T cell receptors could identify signatures of past pathogen exposure. The study profiled the T cell repertoires of some 610 subjects by immunosequencing and related them to cytomegalovirus serostatus. A separate validation cohort of 100 to 150 different subjects was used in addition to the approximately 610-subject first cohort. High-throughput TCR immunosequencing, statistical association of individual TCRs with disease status, and machine learning were combined to predict cytomegalovirus infection status. A later analysis re-examined previously published TCR beta repertoires from just over 650 donors and added high-resolution HLA genotyping to investigate patterns of TCR occurrence. Rather than drawing on any new phenotypic data, the later analysis identified candidate immune exposures from TCR beta sequences and the way those sequences occurred across donors. An earlier analysis of 587 of the donors used high-throughput TCR beta sequencing to judge whether each TCR beta V gene segment behaved as functional or pseudogenic. Donor age, sex, ethnicity and CMV serostatus were compiled alongside the repertoire data. Genome-wide SNP genotypes for about 65% of the 666 donors were used in a later genetic analysis, which treated that subset as a discovery cohort. All discovery cohort repertoires had been generated using a single sequencing platform. HLA typing covered class I and class II loci at four-digit resolution. The number of donors typed differed by locus, with roughly 620-640 for A, B, C, DRB1 and DQB1, 522 for DQA1, 600 to 610 for DPA1, and roughly 450 for DPB1. Because of strong linkage in the cohort, five DR-DQ haplotypes were treated as single units for association and clustering. Among some 400 genotyped donors of the cohort, an average of approximately 240,000 unique TCR beta nucleotide sequences was sequenced per donor, of which 15% to 20% were non-productive.

There are 16 amino acids in the CDR3, from cysteine to phenylalanine inclusive. Left in the record is the CDR3 DNA by itself, 48 bases read in frame from the first base. From a lookup of the germline V gene, CDR1 and CDR2 are LGHNA and YSLEER. V was cut back by 3 bases and J by 5 bases, leaving a gap of 14 bases between them. Findings and caveats that apply to the study as a whole: Strong co-occurrence of HLA alleles, especially DR and DQ, made assigning TCR associations to individual alleles difficult. In a later genetic analysis, a missense DCLRE1C variant was associated with V-gene and J-gene trimming of TCR beta chains, and the association was replicated in an independent cohort. Most CMV-associated TCR beta chains appeared to be HLA-restricted in a later analysis, and the HLA associations seemed to be driven largely by CMV exposure. Several of the top co-occurrence clusters appeared to be linked to parvovirus B19, influenza, CMV and Epstein-Barr virus, according to a later analysis. According to the authors, the approach could potentially be generalized to other disease states and immunological phenotypes. This cohort had only TCR beta chains sequenced, and the lack of alpha or paired-chain data limited which features could be detected. In a later analysis, 15,000 to 20,000 TCR beta sequences were associated with specific HLA alleles at a false discovery rate of 0.05. A group of highly shared sequence variants was considered likely to be a technical artifact of the sequencing pipeline. According to a later genetic analysis, donors in an Asian-associated ancestry cluster had fewer N-insertions in productive TCRs than the roughly 700-donor mean. Some IMGT-functional V segments, including TRBV6-2 and TRBV6-3, could not be distinguished by the 87-base-pair reads and were therefore excluded. In vitro tests confirmed that a few of the cytomegalovirus-associated TCR beta chains recognize cytomegalovirus antigens. Broadly in line with IMGT annotations, most TCR beta V segments showed up in productive rearrangements about 87% or about 30% of the time in an earlier analysis of 450 to 750 of the donors. Compared with equally common non-associated chains, HLA-associated TCR beta chains in a later analysis were more clonally expanded and had lower generation probabilities. Roughly 17 rarely observed V segments, including chromosome 9 orphons, were excluded from the earlier analysis of almost 600 of the donors because counts were too low. According to a later analysis, TCR association rates differed among HLA loci, with DRB1 alleles showing the most associated TCRs and HLA-C alleles showing the fewest. A further reported finding was that TCR beta sequences accurately predicted the HLA-A and HLA-B alleles for most subjects in the first cohort. CMV serostatus was the only immune exposure information available for the cohort. The study listed approximately 150 TCR beta chains as associated with cytomegalovirus. Correlated functional status among segregating V segments might be attributable to linkage disequilibrium, but an unknown experimental factor could not be ruled out. Because HLA typing was missing for some donors at each locus, association tests included only the typed subset. Across donors, most TCR sequences were observed very rarely, whereas some public TCRs were present in many individuals. Presence/absence analyses assumed roughly uniform sequencing depth across donors, an assumption that may not hold. In both the original and validation cohorts, the classifier was reported to diagnose cytomegalovirus status with high specificity and sensitivity.

Library generation was performed with the immunoSEQ multiplex PCR assay. A mixture of 60 forward primers for TCR Vbeta segments and 13 reverse primers for TCR Jbeta segments was used in the multiplex PCR. The CDR3 region of rearranged TCR beta genes was amplified from genomic DNA with a multiplex PCR assay. The amplified TCR beta libraries were sequenced on the Illumina HiSeq System as 87-base-pair reads. The published analysis was carried out like this. A later analysis tallied 75 million to 85 million unique TCR beta chains across the 650 to 750 repertoires, and around 10 million of those chains were shared by two or more donors. A nearest-neighbor algorithm error-corrected the raw reads and collapsed the reads into unique sequences, merging closely related sequences to remove PCR and sequencing errors. CDR3 sequences were aligned to IMGT reference sequences to assign V, D and J gene segments. For a sequence to be retained, a match of at least six nucleotides was required to both a V gene segment and a J gene segment. A rearrangement counted as productive if the CDR3 had no stop codons and remained in frame with V and J, and every other rearrangement counted as non-productive. CDR3 was defined according to IMGT convention as the region running from the second conserved V-encoded cysteine to the conserved J-encoded phenylalanine. Sequences without an unambiguous match to a single V gene segment were excluded from the earlier analysis of about 600 of the donors. In an earlier analysis of about 590 of the donors, a V segment was called functional when productive rearrangements were above 56.7%, and segregating when the standard deviation between donors exceeded 5%. To diagnose cytomegalovirus status from the catalog of TCR beta chain sequences, a statistical classification framework was built. A later analysis assigned V and J genes by comparing TCR nucleotide sequences with IMGT/GENE-DB human TR gene sequences. In a later analysis, CDR3 sequences and most-parsimonious VDJ recombination scenarios were assigned using the TCRdist pipeline. In a later analysis, every TCR beta chain was defined by the combination of its CDR3 amino acid sequence and its V-gene family, and reads without a unique V-gene family were dropped. In a later analysis, approximately 590 highly shared, low-generation-probability nucleotide sequences were removed to address suspected cross-contamination and a sequencing artifact. A later analysis calculated a clonal expansion index for each public chain from normalized within-repertoire ranks of inferred template counts. Generation probabilities in a later analysis came from a VDJ recombination model fitted to out-of-frame rearrangements, and those results were checked against IGoR. A later analysis scored TCR-TCR, TCR-HLA and TCR-CMV co-occurrence with hypergeometric tests, applying a repertoire-size bias correction to TCR pairs. In a later analysis, false discovery rates were estimated by permuting HLA or CMV assignments 20 times. A later analysis grouped co-occurring TCRs with DBSCAN, adding TCRdist sequence similarity when clustering within HLA-allele-positive subsets. Repertoires with fewer than 30,000 or more than 120,000 public chains, plus five repertoires with anomalous nucleotide sharing, were excluded from co-occurrence clustering. The immuneACCESS repertoire file appears here via TCRdb, limited to in-frame rearrangements. These files lack a portion of the clones; in checked studies, under half of the deficit traces to unresolved V genes, and the cause of the others is not known. The V and J calls and clone size come from that table; D and trimming were worked out from the DNA. The sample contains 100,000 to 150,000 clones, about 80% of them found a single time. The ten top clones hold roughly 4.2% of the sample.

This chain is built from TRBV4-3 and TRBJ1-6; the D gene cannot be resolved reliably. The TCR was taken from a woman aged 35 to 49 in good health and CMV-seronegative. The sample was PBMCs. The DNA sequence follows: TGCGCCAGCAGCCACTCGGGGTCGGGGAATAATTCACCCCTCCACTTT. The translation is CASSHSGSGNNSPLHF.